Following are 21 T cell receptor beta chains from one sample sequenced in a study of cytomegalovirus exposure and HLA in healthy donors. The PCR had 60 Vbeta and 13 Jbeta primers. Assay: immunoSEQ multiplex PCR; the TCRdb copy retains only in-frame clones and omits some. The sample shows about 210,000 clones, more than 80% of them seen only once. The sample consisted of PBMCs. The receptors shown here come from a man aged 30 to 39 in good health and CMV-seronegative.

V is TRBV5-6 and J is TRBJ1-6; D uncertain. In germline, CDR1 is SGHDT, CDR2 YYEEEE. The CDR3 totals 17 residues. V was cut by 0 bases and J by 0 bases, with 10 bases left in between. In DNA, the CDR3 is TGTGCCAGCAGCTTGGGTCAAACAAGCTCCTATAATTCACCCCTCCACTTT. This codes for CASSLGQTSSYNSPLHF.

This clone came up once. The gene calls are TRBV19 and TRBJ2-1; 9 bases align to TRBD2. Germline lookup yields CDR1 LNHDA and CDR2 SQIVND (reference sequence). Trimming removed 1 base from V and 7 bases from J; junction bases left unmatched: 5. The CDR3 loop spans 15 amino acids. The CDR3 nucleotides are TGTGCCAGTAGTATAGTAGCGGGGGTGGGGAATGAGCAGTTCTTC. As protein: CASSIVAGVGNEQFF.

This clone came up once. The V gene is TRBV27, the J gene TRBJ1-2; no clear D gene. Germline lookup yields CDR1 MNHEY and CDR2 SMNVEV (reference sequence). There are 13 residues in the CDR3. The germline V and J ends were trimmed by 11 bases and 4 bases, with 17 bases remaining between them. CDR3 sequence: CAAGKPNTYGYTF. CDR3 DNA: TGTGCCGCGGGGAAACCAAACACCTATGGCTACACCTTC.

The chain joins TRBV29-1 to TRBJ2-2; the match to TRBD1 covers 9 bases. V shed 8 bases, J shed 7 bases, and the junction held 8 bases outside the gene matches. The CDR3 runs 13 residues. Germline CDR1 is SQVTM and CDR2 is ANQGSEA. Here the CDR3 DNA reads TGCAGCATTGGACAGGGGTTCGGCGGGGAGCTGTTTTTT. This encodes CSIGQGFGGELFF.

This clone showed up just a few times. The chain joins TRBV4-3 to TRBJ1-1; TRBD1 might be the D (5 bases). CDR3 length equals 14 residues. Trimming took 1 base from V and 0 from J, leaving 6 bases between them. From germline, CDR1 is LGHNA and CDR2 YSLEER. The CDR3, as DNA: TGCGCCAGCAGCCAAGGGACACTGAACACTGAAGCTTTCTTT. Translating gives CASSQGTLNTEAFF.

This clone was picked up one time. This chain joins TRBV5-1 and TRBJ2-2; TRBD1 matches 8 bases. The CDR3 contains 18 residues. J lost 2 bases, V lost 1 base, and 10 bases had no gene match. Germline CDR1 is SGHRS and CDR2 is YFSETQ. CDR3 coding DNA: TGCGCCAGCAGCTTGTACTGGACAGGGCCCTCTAACACCGGGGAGCTGTTTTTT. Translating it yields CASSLYWTGPSNTGELFF.

The gene calls are TRBV28 and TRBJ2-7; 7 bases align to TRBD2. Germline V gives CDR1 MDHEN, CDR2 SYDVKM. The CDR3 consists of 16 residues. V was pared by 1 base and J by 2 bases, with 8 bases of the junction left unmatched. CDR3 DNA: TGTGCCAGCAGTTTATCTCCCGGGGCGGGAGCCTACGAGCAGTACTTC. It yields the protein CASSLSPGAGAYEQYF.

V usage is TRBV29-1 and J usage is TRBJ1-2; 7 bases are a match to TRBD1. Germline CDR1 is SQVTM and CDR2 is ANQGSEA. CDR3 length: 11 amino acids. V lost 6 bases and J lost 8; bases outside the gene matches: 6. The CDR3 nucleotides read TGCAGCGTGTTACAGGGGCCGGGCTACACCTTC. Translated: CSVLQGPGYTF.

This clone has a handful of counts. The rearrangement links TRBV19 to TRBJ1-1; D gene uncertain. Per the germline V gene, CDR1 is LNHDA and CDR2 is SQIVND (reference sequence). The ends were cut back, 2 bases at V and 1 base at J, with 5 bases in the middle. CDR3 size: 13 residues. DNA of the CDR3: TGTGCCAGTAGTATAACACGGAACACTGAAGCTTTCTTT. Translation gives CASSITRNTEAFF.

This chain connects TRBV6-5 to TRBJ1-1; D remains unclear. Germline CDR1 and CDR2: MNHEY and SVGAGI. V lost 2 bases to trimming and J lost 1 base, with 8 bases between them. This CDR3 contains 14 residues. The CDR3 region is CASSYEGGNTEAFF. The CDR3 coding sequence is TGTGCCAGCAGTTACGAGGGAGGGAACACTGAAGCTTTCTTT.

The J gene is TRBJ2-3, the V gene TRBV11-2; D may be TRBD2 (6 bases). V lost 3 bases to trimming and J lost 4 bases, with 11 bases between them. Germline-derived CDR1 and CDR2 are SGHAT and FQNNGV. CDR3 length equals 14 residues. CDR3 in amino acids: CASSFWDFADTQYF. The CDR3 DNA is TGTGCCAGCAGCTTCTGGGACTTTGCAGATACGCAGTATTTT.

As concerns this clone: The junction and the germline gene differ at one end; a read error may be behind it. The genes are TRBV6-1 and TRBJ1-1; D is possibly TRBD1 (5 bases). Germline V gene lookup returns CDR1 MNHNS and CDR2 SASEGT. This CDR3 region has 12 residues. CDR3 sequence: CASSAGYTEAFF. CDR3 in DNA: TGTGCCAGCAGTGCAGGGTACACGGAAGCTTTCTTT.

This clone is a singleton in its sample. The J gene is TRBJ2-4, the V gene TRBV28, with D unresolved. CDR3 length equals 13 residues. V shed 1 base and J shed 9 bases, with 10 bases lying between them. Germline loops: CDR1 MDHEN, CDR2 SYDVKM. Written as DNA, the CDR3 is TGTGCCAGCAGTTTATTCAGAGGTCCCATTCAGTACTTC. It yields the protein CASSLFRGPIQYF.

The V and J genes are TRBV29-1 and TRBJ2-7, with 8 bases aligning to TRBD1. Trimming cost V 0 bases and J 4 bases; bases outside gene matches: 8. This CDR3 has 15 amino acids. Germline V gene sequence: CDR1 SQVTM, CDR2 ANQGSEA. The CDR3 loop reads CSVEDTSQGAYEQYF. CDR3 bases: TGCAGCGTTGAAGATACCTCTCAGGGGGCTTACGAGCAGTACTTC.

V and J are TRBV5-1 and TRBJ1-3, with a tentative D call TRBD1 (5 bases). Trimming left V 0 bases short and J 0 bases short, with 10 bases between. Germline V gives CDR1 SGHRS, CDR2 YFSETQ. This CDR3 has 16 amino acids. The CDR3 loop is CASSLAGAFSGNTIYF. The DNA for the CDR3 is TGCGCCAGCAGCTTGGCTGGGGCCTTCTCTGGAAACACCATATATTTT.

This clone was seen only a few times. The chain combines TRBV28 with TRBJ2-1, with a tentative D call TRBD1 (6 bases). The CDR3 spans 15 residues. The V end was cut by 5 bases, the J end by 9 bases, with 20 bases between. The germline V gene encodes CDR1 MDHEN and CDR2 SYDVKM. CDR3 sequence (DNA): TGTGCCAGCAGTAAAACAGGGACGACTCGGGGTGAGCAGTTCTTC. Encoded protein: CASSKTGTTRGEQFF.

For the CDR3, the DNA is TGTGCCAGCAAAATAGCTAACTATGGCTACACCTTC. Encoded protein: CASKIANYGYTF. V usage is TRBV2 and J usage is TRBJ1-2; no reliable D call. CDR1 is SNHLY, CDR2 FYNNEI, per germline. CDR3 length: 12 amino acids. Trimming took 7 bases from V and 0 from J, leaving 6 bases between them.

The sample holds a few counts of this clone. The J gene is TRBJ2-7, the V gene TRBV15, with a possible D match to TRBD2 (5 bases). The CDR3 totals 13 residues. V shed 4 bases and J shed 2 bases, with 9 bases lying between them. The germline V gene encodes CDR1 LNHNV and CDR2 YYDKDF (reference sequence). The CDR3, as DNA: TGTGCCACCAGCACGGGATATACCTACGAGCAGTACTTC. This codes for CATSTGYTYEQYF. The full variable domain, its missing parts supplied by reference TRBV15 and TRBJ2-7, is DAMVIQNPRYQVTQFGKPVTLSCSQTLNHNVMYWYQQKSSQAPKLLFHYYDKDFNNEADTPDNFQSRRPNTSFCFLDIRSPGLGDTAMYLCATSTGYTYEQYFGPGTRLTVT.

V is TRBV4-2 and J is TRBJ2-1; 8 positions agree with TRBD2. Per germline, CDR1 LGHNA and CDR2 YNFKEQ. J lost 5 bases, V lost 0 bases, and 9 bases had no gene match. The length of the CDR3 is 17 residues. Here the CDR3 reads CASSQDRRTSLHNEQFF. CDR3 nucleotides: TGTGCCAGCAGCCAAGATCGGAGGACTAGCCTCCACAATGAGCAGTTCTTC.

The sample holds a few counts of this clone. The CDR3 protein is CASPGTRSYNEQFF. The DNA for the CDR3 is TGTGCCAGCCCCGGGACAAGGTCCTACAATGAGCAGTTCTTC. The genes are TRBV2 and TRBJ2-1; the D gene is possibly TRBD1 (6 bases). Trimming pared 8 bases from V and 1 base from J, leaving 12 bases between. Per germline, CDR1 SNHLY and CDR2 FYNNEI. This CDR3 contains 14 residues. The full variable domain, its missing parts supplied by reference TRBV2 and TRBJ2-1, is EPEVTQTPSHQVTQMGQEVILRCVPISNHLYFYWYRQILGQKVEFLVSFYNNEISEKSEIFDDQFSVERPDGSNFTLKIRSTKLEDSAMYFCASPGTRSYNEQFFGPGTRLTVL.

The V and J genes are TRBV6-6 and TRBJ1-5; D gene unclear. V lost 2 bases to trimming and J lost 4 bases, with 9 bases between them. Per the germline V gene, CDR1 is MNHNY and CDR2 is SVGAGI (reference sequence). The length of the CDR3 is 14 residues. For the CDR3, the DNA is TGTGCCAGCAGTTACCTCCGGGGAAATCAGCCCCAGCATTTT. Its translation: CASSYLRGNQPQHF.